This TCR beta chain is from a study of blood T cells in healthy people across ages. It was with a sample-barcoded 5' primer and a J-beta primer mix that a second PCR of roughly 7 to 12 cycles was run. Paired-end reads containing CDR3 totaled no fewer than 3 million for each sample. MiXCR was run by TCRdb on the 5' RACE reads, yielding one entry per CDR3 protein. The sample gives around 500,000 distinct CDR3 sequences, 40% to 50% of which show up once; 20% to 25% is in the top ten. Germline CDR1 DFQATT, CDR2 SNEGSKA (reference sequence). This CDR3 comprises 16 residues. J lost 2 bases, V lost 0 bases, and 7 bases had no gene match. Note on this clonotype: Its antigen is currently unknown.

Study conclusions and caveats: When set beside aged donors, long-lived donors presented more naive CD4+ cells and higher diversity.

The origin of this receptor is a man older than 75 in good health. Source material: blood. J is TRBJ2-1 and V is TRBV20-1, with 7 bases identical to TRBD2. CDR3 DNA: TGCAGTGCTAGAGATTCGGGGGGTAGCGCCTACAATGAGCAGTTCTTC. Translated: CSARDSGGSAYNEQFF.